The 6 T cell receptor beta chains below come from one sample, sequenced in a study of T-cell memory formation after mild COVID-19. TCRdb itself ran the 5' RACE reads through MiXCR, one entry per CDR3 protein. This sample carries 580,000 or so distinct CDR3 sequences, 17% of them seen once, and the ten largest clones take about 8.1%. Sample: PBMCs or a T cell subset sorted from them (not recorded which). These receptors originate from an adult woman who had mild COVID-19 (a few samples of this study predate the infection). Cell type and time point are not known.

This sequence joins TRBV11-3 and TRBJ2-1; possibly TRBD2 for D (5 bases). The V gene lost 3 bases and the J gene lost 4 bases, with 19 bases spanning the gap. Germline assignment: CDR1 SGHNT and CDR2 YENEEA. CDR3 size: 17 residues. CDR3 coding DNA: TGTGCCAGCAGCTTGGGGAGAGCCGGCTCCAGATACAATGAGCAGTTCTTC. Protein product: CASSLGRAGSRYNEQFF.

The rearrangement joins TRBV9 to TRBJ2-5, with D possibly called TRBD1 or TRBD2 (5 bases each). CDR1 is SGDLS, CDR2 YYNGEE, per germline. V lost 3 bases, J lost 0 bases, and 6 bases lay in between. The CDR3 runs 13 residues. CDR3 residues: CASSAGHQETQYF. Here the CDR3 DNA reads TGTGCCAGCAGCGCGGGGCACCAAGAGACCCAGTACTTC. The full variable domain, completed using reference TRBV9 and TRBJ2-5, is DSGVTQTPKHLITATGQRVTLRCSPRSGDLSVYWYQQSLDQGLQFLIQYYNGEERAKGNILERFSAQQFPDLHSELNLSSLELGDSALYFCASSAGHQETQYFGPGTRLLVL.

This clonotype has only a few counts. The chain links TRBV11-2 to TRBJ2-1; D possibly corresponds to TRBD1 (5 bases). The V end lost 5 bases, the J end lost 8 bases, and 19 bases lay between the germline ends. Germline CDR1 SGHAT, CDR2 FQNNGV. The CDR3 spans 15 residues. CDR3 nucleotides: TGTGCCAGCAGCCAGATCCAGGGAAGTATGTATGAGCAGTTCTTC. It translates to CASSQIQGSMYEQFF.

This clonotype has at least ten counts. This chain's CDR3 is CASSLEGYEQFF. CDR3 nucleotides: TGCGCCAGCAGCTTGGAGGGTTATGAGCAGTTCTTC. The chain employs TRBV5-1 and TRBJ2-1; D uncertain. The CDR3 consists of 12 residues. Germline V gene data show CDR1 as SGHRS and CDR2 as YFSETQ. The ends were cut back, 0 bases at V and 8 bases at J, with 6 bases in the middle.

The chain is built from TRBV20-1 and TRBJ2-7, with TRBD2 as a possible D gene (5 bases). CDR1 is DFQATT, CDR2 SNEGSKA, per germline (reference sequence). V was cut by 7 bases and J by 4 bases, with 20 bases left in between. The CDR3 is made up of 14 amino acids. CDR3: CSGALFRRGYEQYF. CDR3 DNA sequence: TGCAGTGGGGCGCTCTTCCGTAGAGGGTACGAGCAGTACTTC.

This clonotype was seen a handful of times. The genes are TRBV11-2 and TRBJ2-1, with D possibly matching TRBD1 (6 bases). Germline V gives CDR1 SGHAT, CDR2 FQNNGV. The CDR3 has 16 residues. The V and J ends lost 5 bases and 5 bases respectively, with 19 bases between them. The CDR3 region is CASSPRSWDNDNEQFF. The CDR3 DNA reads TGTGCCAGCAGCCCCCGTTCCTGGGACAATGACAATGAGCAGTTCTTC. Full variable domain (missing parts from reference TRBV11-2 and TRBJ2-1): EAGVAQSPRYKIIEKRQSVAFWCNPISGHATLYWYQQILGQGPKLLIQFQNNGVVDDSQLPKDRFSAERLKGVDSTLKIQPAKLEDSAVYLCASSPRSWDNDNEQFFGPGTRLTVL.